The rows below give T cell receptor beta chains drawn from one sample of a study of T-cell memory formation after mild COVID-19. TCRdb fed the 5' RACE reads into MiXCR, producing one record per CDR3 protein. This sample carries approximately 490,000 distinct CDR3 sequences, over 20% of them seen once, and the ten largest clones take roughly an eighth. The sequencing sample was made of PBMCs or a T cell subset sorted from them (not recorded which). The receptors come from an adult woman who had mild COVID-19 (a few samples of this study predate the infection). Cell type and time point are not known. CDR3s include the opening cysteine and the closing phenylalanine or tryptophan. The D gene is left open where the match is weak. Clone size appears in some rows only: once, few, many, or a class for an expanded clone.

few	TRBV24-1	TRBD1	TRBJ2-1	CATRQGDEQFF	TGTGCCACCAGACAGGGGGACGAGCAGTTCTTC
.	TRBV5-1	TRBD2	TRBJ2-7	CASSQGLDAHYEQYF	TGCGCCAGCAGCCAGGGACTAGACGCACACTACGAGCAGTACTTC
.	TRBV7-6	.	TRBJ2-2	CASSRALTGELFF	TGTGCCAGCAGCCGGGCACTTACCGGGGAGCTGTTTTTT
few	TRBV27	.	TRBJ2-1	CASSSPQGRGYNEQFF	TGTGCCAGCAGTTCCCCTCAGGGGAGAGGTTACAATGAGCAGTTCTTC
.	TRBV24-1	.	TRBJ2-1	CATCAGRGSYNEQFF	TGTGCCACCTGTGCGGGGCGGGGTTCCTACAATGAGCAGTTCTTC
.	TRBV5-6	.	TRBJ2-2	CASTLTVSGELFF	TGTGCCAGCACCTTAACAGTATCCGGGGAGCTGTTTTTT
.	TRBV18	TRBD2	TRBJ2-7	CASSEAGDSYEQYF	TGTGCCAGCTCAGAAGCGGGGGACTCCTACGAGCAGTACTTC
few	TRBV29-1	TRBD1	TRBJ2-5	CSVEADRVRGETQYF	TGCAGCGTTGAAGCGGACAGGGTACGTGGGGAGACCCAGTACTTC
.	TRBV6-5	.	TRBJ2-4	CATGSADIQYF	TGTGCCACCGGGAGTGCGGACATTCAGTACTTC
few	TRBV4-3	TRBD1	TRBJ2-7	CASSQVTGPYEQYF	TGCGCCAGCAGCCAAGTGACAGGGCCCTACGAGCAGTACTTC
many	TRBV4-3	TRBD2	TRBJ2-7	CASSQGIAGLSYEQYF	TGCGCCAGCAGCCAGGGGATAGCGGGCCTCTCCTACGAGCAGTACTTC
.	TRBV20-1	.	TRBJ2-6	CSARSIGFSSGANVLTF	TGCAGTGCTAGGAGTATAGGATTTAGCTCTGGGGCCAACGTCCTGACTTTC
.	TRBV27	TRBD2	TRBJ2-7	CASSTRRGAGGSYEQYF	TGTGCCAGCAGTACACGGCGAGGGGCGGGAGGCTCCTACGAGCAGTACTTC
few	TRBV7-2	.	TRBJ2-5	CASSLAGAGDGTQYF	TGTGCCAGCAGCTTAGCGGGGGCAGGGGACGGGACCCAGTACTTC
.	TRBV5-1	TRBD1	TRBJ2-5	CASSLAPGTGEGETQYF	TGCGCCAGCAGCTTGGCCCCCGGGACAGGGGAAGGGGAGACCCAGTACTTC
.	TRBV12-3/TRBV12-4	TRBD2	TRBJ2-5	CASSTPLAGGLRETQYF	TGTGCCAGCAGTACGCCACTAGCGGGGGGGCTTAGGGAGACCCAGTACTTC
few	TRBV9	.	TRBJ2-5	CASSVSRYQETQYF	TGTGCCAGCAGCGTGTCAAGGTACCAAGAGACCCAGTACTTC
.	TRBV4-3	TRBD2	TRBJ2-2	CASSPRGLAGVGRSGELFF	TGCGCCAGCAGCCCCAGGGGGCTAGCGGGGGTGGGGCGCTCCGGGGAGCTGTTTTTT
.	TRBV6-6	.	TRBJ1-1	CASSYSNGIEAFF	TGTGCCAGCAGTTACTCGAATGGGATAGAAGCTTTCTTT
few	TRBV12-3/TRBV12-4	.	TRBJ2-5	CASSFSGTETQYF	TGTGCCAGCAGTTTTTCCGGAACAGAGACCCAGTACTTC
.	TRBV7-6	TRBD1	TRBJ1-2	CASSLRGQGEILSPDGYTF	TGTGCCAGCAGCTTAAGGGGACAGGGGGAAATTCTCTCCCCGGATGGCTACACCTTC
few	TRBV7-8	.	TRBJ2-7	CASSLEGLTYEQYF	TGTGCCAGCAGCTTAGAAGGACTTACCTACGAGCAGTACTTC
.	TRBV6-1	TRBD2	TRBJ2-1	CASSPAGGTFHEQFF	TGTGCCAGCAGCCCAGCGGGGGGGACGTTTCATGAGCAGTTCTTC
.	TRBV11-2	TRBD1	TRBJ1-2	CASSPGGSNYGYTF	TGTGCCAGCAGCCCAGGGGGGTCAAACTATGGCTACACCTTC
.	TRBV29-1	.	TRBJ2-7	CSGIDGTYEQYF	TGCAGCGGAATAGACGGGACCTACGAGCAGTACTTC
.	TRBV12-3/TRBV12-4	.	TRBJ2-1	CASSSGIWGRSSYNEQFF	TGTGCCAGCAGTTCTGGAATCTGGGGCAGAAGCTCCTACAATGAGCAGTTCTTC
.	TRBV28	TRBD2	TRBJ2-1	CASSRRGVGNEQFF	TGTGCCAGCAGTCGCCGGGGGGTTGGGAATGAGCAGTTCTTC
few	TRBV7-6	TRBD1	TRBJ2-3	CASSLRRGQSTDTQYF	TGTGCCAGCAGCTTAAGAAGGGGACAGAGCACAGATACGCAGTATTTT
.	TRBV12-3/TRBV12-4	.	TRBJ2-5	CASSAEGVQRPIQETQYF	TGTGCCAGCAGTGCGGAGGGGGTGCAGAGACCTATACAAGAGACCCAGTACTTC
few	TRBV7-2	.	TRBJ1-2	CASSLRGRNGYTF	TGTGCCAGCAGCTTACGGGGGCGTAATGGCTACACCTTC
.	TRBV7-2	TRBD2	TRBJ2-3	CASGPREGVVYTQYF	TGTGCCAGCGGGCCGCGGGAGGGAGTAGTATATACGCAGTATTTT
.	TRBV7-9	.	TRBJ2-5	CASSLTKGETQYF	TGTGCCAGCAGCTTGACCAAGGGAGAGACCCAGTACTTC
few	TRBV27	.	TRBJ1-5	CASSYGNNQPQHF	TGTGCCAGCAGTTACGGCAACAATCAGCCCCAGCATTTT
.	TRBV14	.	TRBJ2-3	CASSQAGRTQYF	TGTGCCAGCAGCCAAGCAGGACGTACGCAGTATTTT
.	TRBV28	.	TRBJ1-2	CASSLGGENGYTF	TGTGCCAGCAGTTTGGGGGGGGAGAATGGCTACACCTTC
few	TRBV5-6	TRBD1	TRBJ2-7	CASILDRQPLYEQYF	TGTGCCAGCATCCTGGACAGGCAACCACTATACGAGCAGTACTTC
few	TRBV7-8	TRBD2	TRBJ2-1	CASSSGLAASYNEQFF	TGTGCCAGCAGCTCGGGACTAGCGGCCTCCTACAATGAGCAGTTCTTC
.	TRBV12-3/TRBV12-4	.	TRBJ1-5	CASSLEVGGNQPQHF	TGTGCCAGCAGTTTAGAGGTGGGTGGGAATCAGCCCCAGCATTTT
.	TRBV18	.	TRBJ1-5	CASSPSADSNQPQHF	TGTGCCAGCTCACCCTCTGCAGATAGCAATCAGCCCCAGCATTTT
.	TRBV30	TRBD2	TRBJ2-1	CAWSRVPGRGGKEQFF	TGTGCCTGGAGTAGAGTCCCCGGGAGGGGTGGAAAAGAGCAGTTCTTC
few	TRBV29-1	.	TRBJ2-7	CSVANRTVQTYEQYF	TGCAGCGTCGCTAACAGGACGGTCCAAACCTACGAGCAGTACTTC
.	TRBV11-2	.	TRBJ2-1	CASSSWSEQFF	TGTGCCAGCTCCTCGTGGAGTGAGCAGTTCTTC
.	TRBV20-1	.	TRBJ2-3	CSARVGAQDTQYF	TGCAGTGCTAGGGTCGGGGCGCAGGATACGCAGTATTTT
few	TRBV18	TRBD2	TRBJ2-1	CASSPTSGGFNEQFF	TGTGCCAGCTCCCCGACTAGCGGGGGATTCAATGAGCAGTTCTTC
many	TRBV15	TRBD1	TRBJ2-1	CATRNGTVRNEQFF	TGTGCCACCAGGAACGGGACAGTTAGGAATGAGCAGTTCTTC
.	TRBV7-6	TRBD2	TRBJ2-3	CASRASGGMITDTQYF	TGTGCCAGCAGGGCCAGCGGGGGTATGATCACAGATACGCAGTATTTT
few	TRBV7-3	.	TRBJ2-1	CASSPTGPGEQFF	TGTGCCAGCAGCCCGACGGGGCCGGGTGAGCAGTTCTTC
.	TRBV6-6	TRBD1	TRBJ1-2	CASSSPTGFWGYTF	TGTGCCAGCAGTTCCCCGACAGGGTTTTGGGGCTACACCTTC
.	TRBV9	TRBD1	TRBJ1-1	CASSVLDRVNTEAFF	TGTGCCAGCAGCGTACTAGACAGGGTGAACACTGAAGCTTTCTTT
.	TRBV7-9	.	TRBJ2-1	CASSIANHNEQFF	TGTGCCAGCAGCATCGCTAACCACAATGAGCAGTTCTTC
.	TRBV27	.	TRBJ1-2	CASSFQPENYGYTF	TGTGCCAGCAGTTTCCAGCCCGAGAACTATGGCTACACCTTC
many	TRBV30	TRBD1	TRBJ1-2	CAWSAINRGGNYGYTF	TGTGCCTGGAGTGCAATTAACAGGGGAGGAAACTATGGCTACACCTTC
.	TRBV7-6	TRBD1	TRBJ1-2	CASSLETGTGNGGYTF	TGTGCCAGCAGCTTGGAAACCGGGACAGGGAATGGAGGCTACACCTTC
.	TRBV5-1	.	TRBJ2-5	CASGSWGQETQYF	TGCGCCAGCGGATCGTGGGGCCAAGAGACCCAGTACTTC
.	TRBV27	.	TRBJ1-5	CASSSGPGRSTQHF	TGTGCCAGCAGTTCAGGGCCCGGCCGGTCAACCCAGCATTTT
few	TRBV12-3/TRBV12-4	TRBD1	TRBJ2-7	CASRLRTSGTAYYEQYF	TGTGCCAGCAGACTAAGGACCTCCGGGACAGCTTATTACGAGCAGTACTTC
.	TRBV20-1	TRBD2	TRBJ2-5	CSAPNDRLAGGFQETQYF	TGCAGTGCCCCTAACGATCGACTAGCGGGAGGATTCCAAGAGACCCAGTACTTC